The entry below gives a single TCR beta chain sequence along with its context. Its antigen is currently unknown. The CDR3 spans 11 residues. The germline V gene encodes CDR1 GTSNPN and CDR2 SVGIG (reference sequence). Trimming cost V 5 bases and J 4 bases, with 8 bases left between them. The data were produced by immunoSEQ multiplex PCR, yet TCRdb's version contains in-frame clones alone and is incomplete. The sample includes under 90,000 clones, 85% to 90% of them seen just once. This record belongs to a study of OX40 agonist ivuxolimab in advanced cancers. Study overall: Recorded diagnoses for dose-escalation patients were hepatocellular carcinoma, melanoma, renal cell or head and neck cancer. Three patients got partial responses; one had hepatocellular carcinoma and two had cutaneous melanoma. Study results and caveats: Low normalized T-cell clonal expansion also characterized some of the nonresponders.

V and J are TRBV30 and TRBJ2-5; tentative D call: TRBD2 (6 bases). The source is an adult with an advanced solid tumor such as melanoma, head and neck, liver or kidney cancer. Sequenced here: CD4+ or CD8+ T cells sorted from blood, sampled in a trial of the OX40 agonist ivuxolimab. The CDR3 DNA reads TGTGCCTGGGGGGGGTCAGAGACCCAGTACTTC. Its protein is CAWGGSETQYF.